The subject of this entry is one T cell receptor (delta chain). The protein TCRdb lists belongs to a much larger clone and differs from this DNA's translation at residue 18, which points to a read error; the protein shown is made from the DNA. Flow sorting of PBMC yielded separate Vgamma9/Vdelta2+ and Vdelta2-negative gammadelta T cell populations for bulk repertoire analysis. This CDR3 region has 20 residues. CDR1 is TSWWSYY and CDR2 is QGS in the germline V gene. These data are taken from a study of γδ T cells in repeated Plasmodium falciparum infection. TCRdb re-called clones from the multiplex PCR reads using CATT. The sample carries tens of thousands of delta-chain clones, 0.95% to 1% recorded once.

Sequenced input: gamma-delta T cells from blood. This chain uses TRDV1 with TRDJ1; D assignment may be TRDD1, TRDD2 or TRDD3 (5 bases each). This sequence originates from a pool of human donors (malaria-infected and uninfected, not separated). CDR3 bases: TGTGCTCTGGCGCACTTCCGCGGGATTATTGACATAGTCAGGGCCGATAAACCCATCTTT. It yields the protein CALAHFRGIIDIVRADKPIF.